The 27 T cell receptor beta chains in this list originate from one sample, sequenced in a study of cytomegalovirus exposure and HLA in healthy donors. Here immunoSEQ multiplex PCR was the method, and the copy in TCRdb shows in-frame clones only, minus some. The table records under 200,000 clones, less than 95% of them present only once. The sequencing input was PBMCs. Source of these receptors: a woman between 18 and 30 years old in good health and CMV-seropositive.

CDR3 region: CASSLAGGGQETQYF. In DNA, the CDR3 is TGCGCCAGCAGCTTGGCAGGCGGGGGACAAGAGACCCAGTACTTC. V is TRBV5-1 and J is TRBJ2-5; TRBD2 matches 7 bases. This CDR3 has 15 residues. Trimming cost V 0 bases and J 2 bases; bases outside gene matches: 4. CDR1 SGHRS and CDR2 YFSETQ come from the germline V gene.

The chain uses TRBV5-5 and TRBJ2-7, with D perhaps matching TRBD1 (5 bases). Trimming pared 0 bases from V and 4 bases from J, leaving 11 bases between. CDR1 is SGHKS, CDR2 YYEKEE, per germline (reference sequence). This CDR3 is built from 14 residues. CDR3 coding DNA: TGTGCCAGCAGCTTGGCCGGACAAGAATACGAGCAGTACTTC. Protein: CASSLAGQEYEQYF.

V usage is TRBV7-9 and J usage is TRBJ1-1, with TRBD1 identical over 7 bases. Germline CDR1 reads SEHNR; CDR2 reads FQNEAQ (reference sequence). J lost 1 base, V lost 6 bases, and 2 bases had no gene match. This CDR3 is 13 amino acids long. CDR3 sequence: CASRRTGNTEAFF. In DNA form, the CDR3 reads TGTGCCAGCAGAAGGACAGGGAACACTGAAGCTTTCTTT.

This clone appeared once. This sequence joins TRBV7-2 and TRBJ1-1, with TRBD1 identical over 8 bases. J lost 5 bases, V lost 4 bases, and 6 bases had no gene match. The length of the CDR3 is 14 residues. Germline loops: CDR1 SGHTA, CDR2 FQGNSA. The CDR3 DNA follows: TGTGCCAGCAGCTCCGGACAGGGAAGAACTGAAGCTTTCTTT. Residues: CASSSGQGRTEAFF.

This clone was counted between two and nine times. The chain uses TRBV21-1 and TRBJ1-5. TRBV21-1 is a pseudogene locus. The CDR3 is 16 residues long. The CDR3 protein is CASSKGRTNSNQPQHF. In DNA form, the CDR3 reads TGTGCCAGCAGCAAAGGGAGAACCAATAGCAATCAGCCCCAGCATTTT.

The CDR3 nucleotides are TGTGCCAGCAGTGAAAACAACCCACTCCGGGGGTGGAACACTGAAGCTTTCTTT. This encodes CASSENNPLRGWNTEAFF. This chain uses TRBV2 with TRBJ1-1, with D perhaps matching TRBD1 (5 bases). The CDR3 runs 18 residues. Germline V gene data show CDR1 as SNHLY and CDR2 as FYNNEI. V lost 2 bases to trimming and J lost 1 base, with 20 bases between them.

The chain employs TRBV6-1 and TRBJ1-1; D perhaps matches TRBD1 (5 bases). V was trimmed by 5 bases and J by 7 bases, leaving 20 bases between them. CDR3 length: 15 amino acids. The germline V gene encodes CDR1 MNHNS and CDR2 SASEGT. CDR3 coding DNA: TGTGCCAGCAGTAGGAGTTGGGAGGGGAGTAATGAAGCTTTCTTT. Translating it yields CASSRSWEGSNEAFF.

This chain connects TRBV5-1 to TRBJ2-7; possible D gene TRBD1, 7 bases. V lost 4 bases, J lost 2 bases, and 19 bases lay in between. From germline, CDR1 is SGHRS and CDR2 YFSETQ. The CDR3 contains 16 residues. The DNA of the CDR3 is TGCGCCAGCAGCCCCGGAGGGACAGCGAGTGCCTACGAGCAGTACTTC. Encoded protein: CASSPGGTASAYEQYF.

The chain links TRBV9 to TRBJ2-2; TRBD2 is a possible D gene (5 bases). The germline CDR1 and CDR2 sequences are SGDLS and YYNGEE. V was trimmed by 0 bases and J by 4 bases, leaving 16 bases between them. The CDR3 has 17 residues. The CDR3 DNA follows: TGTGCCAGCAGCGTAGAAGTCGGGTGGGAGAGCACCGGGGAGCTGTTTTTT. This codes for CASSVEVGWESTGELFF.

The chain employs TRBV11-2 and TRBJ1-1; perhaps TRBD1 as D (6 bases). V was clipped by 5 bases and J by 1 base, with 14 bases between them. The CDR3 runs 15 residues. The germline gives CDR1 SGHAT, CDR2 FQNNGV. CDR3 residues: CASSRDRLGNTEAFF. The CDR3 nucleotides are TGTGCCAGCAGCCGCGACAGGTTGGGGAACACTGAAGCTTTCTTT. Based on the CDR3 plus reference TRBV11-2 and TRBJ1-1, the full variable domain is EAGVAQSPRYKIIEKRQSVAFWCNPISGHATLYWYQQILGQGPKLLIQFQNNGVVDDSQLPKDRFSAERLKGVDSTLKIQPAKLEDSAVYLCASSRDRLGNTEAFFGQGTRLTVV.

This rearrangement joins TRBV15 to TRBJ1-2; 8 bases are a match to TRBD1. Looked up from germline, CDR1 is LNHNV and CDR2 is YYDKDF (reference sequence). Unmatched junction bases numbered 8, after V lost 0 bases and J lost 8 bases. The CDR3 length is 15 residues. The CDR3: CATSRDSSTGDGYTF. The CDR3 coding sequence is TGTGCCACCAGCAGAGATTCCTCGACAGGGGACGGCTACACCTTC. Complete variable domain (other parts from reference TRBV15 and TRBJ1-2): DAMVIQNPRYQVTQFGKPVTLSCSQTLNHNVMYWYQQKSSQAPKLLFHYYDKDFNNEADTPDNFQSRRPNTSFCFLDIRSPGLGDTAMYLCATSRDSSTGDGYTFGSGTRLTVV.

The chain is built from TRBV5-6 and TRBJ2-3, with D tentatively TRBD2 (6 bases). V lost 6 bases and J 2 bases, leaving 16 bases between the germline ends. Per germline, CDR1 SGHDT and CDR2 YYEEEE. The CDR3 consists of 15 residues. The CDR3 sequence is CASIISERVTDTQYF. CDR3 nucleotides: TGTGCCAGCATCATAAGCGAGCGGGTCACAGATACGCAGTATTTT.

To note about this clone: This specimen includes other DNA sequences encoding the same CDR3. The chain recombines TRBV19 with TRBJ2-7; possibly TRBD2 for D (5 bases). In germline, CDR1 is LNHDA, CDR2 SQIVND (reference sequence). V was cut by 1 base and J by 4 bases, with 8 bases left in between. The CDR3 spans 13 residues. DNA for the CDR3: TGTGCCAGTAGTATAGCATCGGGGTACGAGCAGTACTTC. It specifies CASSIASGYEQYF. Combining the CDR3 with reference TRBV19 and TRBJ2-7 gives the whole variable domain DGGITQSPKYLFRKEGQNVTLSCEQNLNHDAMYWYRQDPGQGLRLIYYSQIVNDFQKGDIAEGYSVSREKKESFPLTVTSAQKNPTAFYLCASSIASGYEQYFGPGTRLTVT.

The genes are TRBV27 and TRBJ1-4, with 11 nucleotides matching TRBD1. J was trimmed by 8 bases and V by 5 bases; bases with no gene match: 1. This CDR3 contains 13 residues. CDR1 is MNHEY, CDR2 SMNVEV, per germline (reference sequence). The CDR3 is CASSRTGGEKLFF. In nucleotides, the CDR3 is TGTGCCAGCAGTCGGACAGGGGGCGAAAAACTGTTTTTT.

The chain links TRBV30 to TRBJ2-2; perhaps TRBD1 as D (5 bases). Germline V gene sequence: CDR1 GTSNPN, CDR2 SVGIG (reference sequence). This CDR3 region has 14 residues. V lost 0 bases, J lost 1 base, and 6 bases lay in between. The CDR3 DNA follows: TGTGCCTGGAGTGTAGGACAGAACACCGGGGAGCTGTTTTTT. Amino acid sequence: CAWSVGQNTGELFF.

The gene calls are TRBV7-9 and TRBJ1-1; 7 bases fit TRBD1. The CDR3 runs to 16 residues. The V gene end was trimmed by 5 bases and the J gene end by 1 base; junction bases not matched to a gene: 10. Germline lookup yields CDR1 SEHNR and CDR2 FQNEAQ (reference sequence). CDR3 protein: CASSPPTGEGNTEAFF. For the CDR3, the DNA is TGTGCCAGCAGCCCACCAACAGGGGAAGGGAACACTGAAGCTTTCTTT.

This clone was counted a few times. The chain is built from TRBV6-4 and TRBJ1-5, with unresolved D. Looked up from germline, CDR1 is MRHNA and CDR2 is SNTAGT. The CDR3 has 16 residues. With 7 bases removed from V and 7 bases from J, the gap between germline ends came to 23 bases. CDR3 protein: CASKVPTPPSWQPQHF. The CDR3 nucleotides read TGTGCCAGCAAAGTTCCGACACCACCCTCATGGCAGCCCCAGCATTTT.

The V call is TRBV7-2, the J call TRBJ2-1; TRBD2 is a possible D gene (5 bases). From germline, CDR1 is SGHTA and CDR2 FQGNSA. The CDR3 is 16 residues long. V shed 5 bases and J shed 0 bases, with 14 bases lying between them. The DNA for the CDR3 is TGTGCCAGCAGCCCTGGACTCAGAAGCTCCTACAATGAGCAGTTCTTC. It codes for CASSPGLRSSYNEQFF.

The chain is built from TRBV28 and TRBJ2-5; D may be TRBD2 (6 bases). CDR1 is MDHEN, CDR2 SYDVKM, per germline. V gave up 3 bases and J gave up 5 bases, with 19 bases separating them. This CDR3 is 16 amino acids long. The CDR3 loop is CASSFRPGAKVETQYF. CDR3 nucleotides: TGTGCCAGCAGTTTTCGCCCGGGAGCCAAGGTCGAGACCCAGTACTTC.

The chain links TRBV28 to TRBJ1-1; tentative D call: TRBD1 (6 bases). This CDR3 has 14 amino acids. The germline V and J ends were trimmed by 4 bases and 4 bases, with 13 bases remaining between them. The germline CDR1 and CDR2 sequences are MDHEN and SYDVKM. CDR3 protein: CASSSPQGLTEAFF. The DNA of the CDR3 is TGTGCCAGCAGTTCCCCCCAGGGGCTCACTGAAGCTTTCTTT.

This clone was found once. The genes are TRBV28 and TRBJ1-2; the match to TRBD1 covers 9 bases. Germline V gene data show CDR1 as MDHEN and CDR2 as SYDVKM. The J segment lost 6 bases and the V segment lost 3 bases, leaving 5 bases of the junction unmatched. CDR3 length: 14 residues. As DNA, the CDR3 is TGTGCCAGCAGTTTGGGACAGGGAGACCATGGCTACACCTTC. It is translated as CASSLGQGDHGYTF.

The V gene is TRBV6-5, the J gene TRBJ2-7; D perhaps matches TRBD2 (5 bases). CDR1 and CDR2 (germline): MNHEY, SVGAGI. Trimming cost V 4 bases and J 7 bases, with 14 bases left between them. This CDR3 contains 13 residues. For the CDR3, the DNA is TGTGCCAGCAGTTCCCCGGGCCCGGGGGAGCAGTACTTC. Its translation is CASSSPGPGEQYF.

The chain couples TRBV7-2 to TRBJ2-1; the D gene is possibly TRBD2 (6 bases). Germline V gene lookup returns CDR1 SGHTA and CDR2 FQGNSA. V was pared by 4 bases and J by 7 bases, with 17 bases between. The CDR3 length is 15 residues. For the CDR3, the DNA is TGTGCCAGCAGCTCCCGTTTGACTAGGGGTAATGAGCAGTTCTTC. Its protein is CASSSRLTRGNEQFF.

The rearrangement links TRBV7-2 to TRBJ1-4; 8 nucleotides align to TRBD1. Germline-derived CDR1 and CDR2 are SGHTA and FQGNSA. The V and J ends lost 5 bases and 5 bases, in that order; junction bases with no gene match: 10. The CDR3 totals 16 residues. The CDR3 DNA reads TGTGCCAGCAGCCCCAGACAGGGGTCGACGAATGAAAAACTGTTTTTT. It translates to CASSPRQGSTNEKLFF.

The table lists this clone with a count of one. The chain couples TRBV5-1 to TRBJ2-7; D perhaps matches TRBD2 (6 bases). This CDR3 region has 16 residues. CDR1 SGHRS and CDR2 YFSETQ come from the germline V gene. V was pared by 5 bases and J by 0 bases, with 18 bases between. The CDR3 loop is CASRDGAGPGSYEQYF. DNA for the CDR3: TGCGCCAGCAGAGATGGAGCGGGTCCCGGCTCCTACGAGCAGTACTTC.

The chain carries TRBV7-2 and TRBJ2-5; the D gene is possibly TRBD1 (5 bases). CDR1 SGHTA and CDR2 FQGNSA come from the germline V gene. This CDR3 is 14 amino acids long. The V end was cut by 8 bases, the J end by 5 bases, with 18 bases between. The DNA for the CDR3 is TGTGCCAGCGATCGTTCCGACAGAATGGAGACCCAGTACTTC. Protein sequence: CASDRSDRMETQYF.

The chain uses TRBV28 and TRBJ1-2, with 7 nucleotides matching TRBD1. The CDR3 length is 15 residues. V gave up 3 bases and J gave up 5 bases; unmatched junction bases: 9. CDR1 is MDHEN, CDR2 SYDVKM, per germline. The CDR3 DNA sequence: TGTGCCAGCAGTTTTCTAGGGGGCGCAAGGTATGGCTACACCTTC. Translation gives CASSFLGGARYGYTF.